This TCR beta chain was observed in a study of metastatic and nonmetastatic thyroid tumors. Study at large: Repertoires from malignant and benign thyroid patients were compared across blood and tumor or nodule tissue.

CDR3 length: 15 amino acids. CDR1 is MDHEN and CDR2 is SYDVKM in the germline V gene. This clone was detected only a few times. The antigen is undetermined. A read error may produce the germline difference seen at one junction end. Whole-study findings and limits: Compared with benign nodules, malignant thyroid tumors were reported to have significantly higher TCR beta diversity in both blood and tumor.

Per the original data handling: Clinicopathological groups differed in CDR3, with these differences serving to build a distant-metastasis classifier for papillary thyroid cancer. TCRdb re-called the PCR reads via MiXCR. The V and J calls were not made by the authors but by TCRdb's processing. The sample lists roughly 90,000 clones, more than 13% seen once, with roughly 3.9% in the top ten. All patients were untreated before thyroid surgery. The sequence was obtained from a female donor with papillary thyroid cancer or a benign thyroid nodule (not recorded which). Some clones in this sample may be carry-over from other donors' samples. The sample consisted of blood. This chain connects TRBV28 to TRBJ2-5; D is possibly TRBD2 (6 bases). The CDR3 is CARRWGVRGIETKYF. CDR3 nucleotides: TGTGCCAGACGTTGGGGGGTCCGAGGGATAGAGACCAAGTACTTC.